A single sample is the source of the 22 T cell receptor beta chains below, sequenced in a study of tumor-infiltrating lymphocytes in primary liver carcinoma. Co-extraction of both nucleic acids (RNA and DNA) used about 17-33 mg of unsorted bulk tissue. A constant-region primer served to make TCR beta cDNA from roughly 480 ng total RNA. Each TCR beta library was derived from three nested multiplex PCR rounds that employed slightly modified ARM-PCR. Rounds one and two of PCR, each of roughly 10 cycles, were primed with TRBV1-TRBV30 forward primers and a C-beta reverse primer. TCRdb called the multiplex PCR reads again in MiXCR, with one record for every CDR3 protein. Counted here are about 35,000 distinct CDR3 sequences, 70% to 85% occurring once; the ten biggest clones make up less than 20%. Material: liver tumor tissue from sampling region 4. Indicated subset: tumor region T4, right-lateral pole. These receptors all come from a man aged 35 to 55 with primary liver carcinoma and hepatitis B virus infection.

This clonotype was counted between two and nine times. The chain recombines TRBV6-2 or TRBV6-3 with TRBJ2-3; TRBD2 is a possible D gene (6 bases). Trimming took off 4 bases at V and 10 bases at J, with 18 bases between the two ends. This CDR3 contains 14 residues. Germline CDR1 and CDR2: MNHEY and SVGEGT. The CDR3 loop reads CASSSPRDSEAQYF. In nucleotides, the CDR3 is TGTGCCAGCAGTTCGCCCCGGGACTCCGAAGCGCAGTATTTT.

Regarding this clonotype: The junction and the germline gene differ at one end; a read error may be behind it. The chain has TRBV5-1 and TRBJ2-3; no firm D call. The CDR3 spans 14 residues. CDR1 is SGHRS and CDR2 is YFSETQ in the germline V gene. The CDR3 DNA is TGCTCCAGCAGCTTCGGACCAGACACAGATACGCAGTATTTT. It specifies CSSSFGPDTDTQYF.

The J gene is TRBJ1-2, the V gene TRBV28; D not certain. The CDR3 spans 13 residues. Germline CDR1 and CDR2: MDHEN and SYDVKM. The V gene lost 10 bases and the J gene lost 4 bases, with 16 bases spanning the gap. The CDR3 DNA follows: TGTGCCACCAGATTCGCACAGTCCTATGGCTACACCTTC. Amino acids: CATRFAQSYGYTF.

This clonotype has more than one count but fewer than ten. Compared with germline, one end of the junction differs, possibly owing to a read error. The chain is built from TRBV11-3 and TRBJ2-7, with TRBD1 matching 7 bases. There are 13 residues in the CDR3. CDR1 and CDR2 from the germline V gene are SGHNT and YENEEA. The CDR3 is CTSSMGQSYEQYF. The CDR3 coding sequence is TGTACCAGCAGCATGGGACAGTCCTACGAGCAGTATTTC.

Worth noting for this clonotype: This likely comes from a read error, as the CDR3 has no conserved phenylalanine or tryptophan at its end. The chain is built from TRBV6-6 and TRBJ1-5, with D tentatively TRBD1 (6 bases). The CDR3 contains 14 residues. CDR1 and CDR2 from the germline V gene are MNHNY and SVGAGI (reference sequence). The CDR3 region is CARSYEAGDQPQHI. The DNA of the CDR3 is TGTGCCAGGAGTTACGAGGCAGGGGATCAACCCCAGCATATT.

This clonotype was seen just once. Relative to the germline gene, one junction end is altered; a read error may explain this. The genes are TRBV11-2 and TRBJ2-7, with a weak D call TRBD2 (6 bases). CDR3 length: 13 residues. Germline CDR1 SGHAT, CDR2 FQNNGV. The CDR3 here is CARSGSGWKEQNF. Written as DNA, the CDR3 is TGTGCCAGGAGCGGAAGCGGGTGGAAGGAGCAGAACTTC. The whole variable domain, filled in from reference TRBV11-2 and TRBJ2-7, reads EAGVAQSPRYKIIEKRQSVAFWCNPISGHATLYWYQQILGQGPKLLIQFQNNGVVDDSQLPKDRFSAERLKGVDSTLKIQPAKLEDSAVYLCARSGSGWKEQNFGPGTRLTVT.

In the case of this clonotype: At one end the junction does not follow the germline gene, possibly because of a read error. CDR3 region: CASSLPRESTGTQYF. The DNA of the CDR3 is TGTGCAAGCAGCTTGCCGAGGGAGAGCACAGGTACGCAGTATTTT. The genes are TRBV11-1 and TRBJ2-3; TRBD1 or TRBD2 may be the D gene (5 bases each). Germline V lookup: CDR1 SGHAT, CDR2 FQDESV (reference sequence). CDR3 length equals 15 residues.

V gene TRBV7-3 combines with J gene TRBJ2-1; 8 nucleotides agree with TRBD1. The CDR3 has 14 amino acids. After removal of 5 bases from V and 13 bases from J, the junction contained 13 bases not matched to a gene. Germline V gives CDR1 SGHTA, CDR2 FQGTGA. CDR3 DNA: TGTGCCAGCAGCCCATCAGGGGGCCAGAACGATCAGTTCTTC. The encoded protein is CASSPSGGQNDQFF.

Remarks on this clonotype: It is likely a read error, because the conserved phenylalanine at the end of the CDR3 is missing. The CDR3 region is CASSLPRESTGTQYV. The CDR3 DNA sequence: TGTGCCAGTAGTTTGCCGAGGGAGAGCACAGGTACGCAGTATGTT. The chain couples TRBV11-1 to TRBJ2-3; TRBD1 or TRBD2 may be the D gene (5 bases each). Germline assignment: CDR1 SGHAT and CDR2 FQDESV (reference sequence). The CDR3 has 15 residues.

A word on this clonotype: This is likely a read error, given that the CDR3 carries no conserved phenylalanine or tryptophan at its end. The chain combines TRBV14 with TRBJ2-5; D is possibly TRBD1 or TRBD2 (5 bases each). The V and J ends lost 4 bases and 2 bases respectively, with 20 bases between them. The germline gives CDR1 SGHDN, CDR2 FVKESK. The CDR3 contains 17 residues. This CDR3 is CASSLARRGDQQETQYS. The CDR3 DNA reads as TGTGCCAGCAGCCTAGCCCGTAGAGGGGACCAGCAAGAGACCCAGTACTCC.

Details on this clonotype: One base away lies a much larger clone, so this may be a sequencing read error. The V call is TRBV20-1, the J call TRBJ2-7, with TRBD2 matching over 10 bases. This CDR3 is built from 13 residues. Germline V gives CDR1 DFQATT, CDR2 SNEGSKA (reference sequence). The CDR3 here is CNARGTSDYEQYF. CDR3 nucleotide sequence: TGCAATGCTAGGGGGACTAGCGACTACGAGCAGTACTTC.

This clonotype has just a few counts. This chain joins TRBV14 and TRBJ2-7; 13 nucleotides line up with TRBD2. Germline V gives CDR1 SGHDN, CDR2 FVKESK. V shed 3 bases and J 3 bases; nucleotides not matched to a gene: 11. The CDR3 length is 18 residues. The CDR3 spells CASSHMSGLAGAYYEQYF. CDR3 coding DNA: TGTGCCAGCAGCCATATGTCTGGACTAGCGGGAGCCTACTACGAGCAGTACTTC.

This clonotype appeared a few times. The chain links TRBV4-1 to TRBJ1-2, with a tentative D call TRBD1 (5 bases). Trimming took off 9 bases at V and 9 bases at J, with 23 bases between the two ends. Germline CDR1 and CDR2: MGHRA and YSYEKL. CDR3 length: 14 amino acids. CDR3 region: CASSSPVRAGCYTF. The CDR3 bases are TGCGCCAGTAGCTCACCGGTCAGGGCGGGGTGCTACACCTTC.

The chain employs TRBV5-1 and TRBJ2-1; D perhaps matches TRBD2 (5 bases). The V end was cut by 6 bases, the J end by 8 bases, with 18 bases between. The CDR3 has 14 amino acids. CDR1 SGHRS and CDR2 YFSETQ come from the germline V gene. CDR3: CASTLAGGYDEQFF. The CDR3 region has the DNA TGCGCCAGCACGTTAGCAGGAGGTTACGATGAGCAGTTCTTC.

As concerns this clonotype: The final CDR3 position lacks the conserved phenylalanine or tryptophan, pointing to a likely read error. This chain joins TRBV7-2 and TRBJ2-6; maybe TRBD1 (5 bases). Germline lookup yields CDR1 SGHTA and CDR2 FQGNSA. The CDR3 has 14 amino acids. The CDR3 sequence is CASTLNPGANILTL. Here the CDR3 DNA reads TGTGCCAGCACGCTTAATCCTGGGGCCAACATCCTGACTCTC.

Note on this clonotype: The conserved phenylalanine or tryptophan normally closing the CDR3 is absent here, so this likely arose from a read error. DNA for the CDR3: TGTGCCGACAGCCAAGATTCGGGGTACGGCTACACCTTA. The encoded protein is CADSQDSGYGYTL. The rearrangement joins TRBV4-2 to TRBJ1-2; possible D gene TRBD1, 5 bases. CDR1 and CDR2 (germline): LGHNA, YNFKEQ. V was shortened by 11 bases and J by 8 bases, with 21 bases between the two germline ends. There are 13 residues in the CDR3.

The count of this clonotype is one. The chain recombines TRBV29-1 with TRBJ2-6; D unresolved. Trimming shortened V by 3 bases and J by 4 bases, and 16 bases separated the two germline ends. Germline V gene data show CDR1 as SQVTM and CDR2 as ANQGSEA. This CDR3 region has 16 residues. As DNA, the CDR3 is TGCAGCGTTGATCTGACGTCATGCTCGGGGGCCAACGTCCTGACTTTC. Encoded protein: CSVDLTSCSGANVLTF.

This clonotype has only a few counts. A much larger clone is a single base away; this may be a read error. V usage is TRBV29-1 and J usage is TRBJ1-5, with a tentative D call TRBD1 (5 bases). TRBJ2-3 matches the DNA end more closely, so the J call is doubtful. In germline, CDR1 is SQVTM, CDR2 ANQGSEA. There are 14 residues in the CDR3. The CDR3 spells CNVLNQGGNQPQYF. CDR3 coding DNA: TGCAACGTCCTCAATCAGGGCGGCAATCAGCCCCAGTATTTT.

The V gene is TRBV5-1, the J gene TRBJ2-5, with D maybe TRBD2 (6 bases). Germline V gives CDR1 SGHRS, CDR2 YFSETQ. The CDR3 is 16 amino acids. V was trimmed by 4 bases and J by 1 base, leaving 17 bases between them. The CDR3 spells CASSLGGVAPQETQYF. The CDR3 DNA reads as TGCGCCAGCAGCCTTGGAGGGGTGGCGCCCCAAGAGACCCAGTACTTC.

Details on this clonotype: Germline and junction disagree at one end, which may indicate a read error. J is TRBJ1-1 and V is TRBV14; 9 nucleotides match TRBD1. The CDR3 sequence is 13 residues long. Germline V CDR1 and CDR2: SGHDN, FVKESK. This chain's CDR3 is CASSLGQGIEAFF. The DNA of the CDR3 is TGTGCCAGCAGCCTAGGACAGGGGATAGAAGCCTTCTTT.

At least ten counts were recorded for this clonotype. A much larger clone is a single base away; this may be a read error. DNA of the CDR3: TGTGCCAGCAGTCCAGGGGAGAGTCAGCCCCAGCATTTT. This sequence encodes CASSPGESQPQHF. The chain recombines TRBV2 with TRBJ1-5, with D perhaps matching TRBD1 (6 bases). The germline V gene has CDR1 SNHLY and CDR2 FYNNEI. The length of the CDR3 is 13 residues. Trimming stripped 5 bases from V and 6 bases from J, with 11 bases between. Combining the CDR3 with reference TRBV2 and TRBJ1-5 gives the whole variable domain EPEVTQTPSHQVTQMGQEVILRCVPISNHLYFYWYRQILGQKVEFLVSFYNNEISEKSEIFDDQFSVERPDGSNFTLKIRSTKLEDSAMYFCASSPGESQPQHFGDGTRLSIL.

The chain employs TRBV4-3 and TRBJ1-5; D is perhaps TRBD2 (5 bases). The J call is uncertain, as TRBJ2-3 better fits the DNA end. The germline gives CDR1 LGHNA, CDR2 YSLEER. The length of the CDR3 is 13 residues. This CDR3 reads CASSQYGEQPQYF. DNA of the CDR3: TGCGCCAGCAGCCAGTACGGGGAGCAGCCCCAGTATTTT.